This entry lists 19 T cell receptor beta chains sequenced from one sample in a study of shared clonotypes between healthy human individuals. The data were produced by immunoSEQ multiplex PCR, yet TCRdb's version contains in-frame clones alone and is incomplete. The repertoire holds about 2 million clones, with roughly 94% as singletons. Material: naive CD4+ T cells sorted from blood. Subset here: CD45RA+ positively selected. These TCRs come from a young man in good health.

V and J are TRBV29-1 and TRBJ2-3, with TRBD2 matching 10 bases. Germline values: CDR1 SQVTM, CDR2 ANQGSEA. This CDR3 comprises 13 residues. Trimming cost V 5 bases and J 3 bases; bases outside gene matches: 2. CDR3 in DNA: TGCAGCGTTAGCGGGGGGGAGACAGATACGCAGTATTTT. Amino acids: CSVSGGETDTQYF.

This clone occurred once. The rearrangement uses TRBV29-1 and TRBJ2-5; 7 nucleotides line up with TRBD2. Germline V CDR1 and CDR2: SQVTM, ANQGSEA. There are 14 residues in the CDR3. V shed 6 bases and J 5 bases; nucleotides not matched to a gene: 12. CDR3: CSVGDYPLLETQYF. CDR3 DNA: TGCAGCGTCGGGGACTACCCCCTCCTCGAGACCCAGTACTTC.

A word on this clone: Distinct nucleotide sequences in the sample also encode this CDR3. The rearrangement joins TRBV5-1 to TRBJ1-1, with 7 bases that match TRBD1. The CDR3 consists of 14 residues. Per germline, CDR1 SGHRS and CDR2 YFSETQ. Unmatched junction bases numbered 5, after V lost 4 bases and J lost 2 bases. The CDR3 reads CASSPQGGNTEAFF. The CDR3 DNA reads TGCGCCAGCAGCCCTCAGGGGGGAAACACTGAAGCTTTCTTT.

The chain is built from TRBV27 and TRBJ2-1; D is possibly TRBD1 (6 bases). This CDR3 region has 13 residues. Germline V CDR1 and CDR2: MNHEY, SMNVEV (reference sequence). CDR3 amino acids: CASRDNSYNEQFF. In DNA form, the CDR3 reads TGTGCGAGCCGGGACAACTCCTACAATGAGCAGTTCTTC.

This clone is a singleton in its sample. The gene calls are TRBV18 and TRBJ1-6, with D uncertain. The CDR3 is 16 amino acids. Trimming stripped 2 bases from V and 2 bases from J, with 10 bases between. Germline assignment: CDR1 KGHSH and CDR2 LQKENI. CDR3 DNA: TGTGCCAGCTCACCAAGCTACAGTACCTATAATTCACCCCTCCACTTT. Its translation is CASSPSYSTYNSPLHF.

The genes are TRBV29-1 and TRBJ1-1, with no clear D. This CDR3 has 11 amino acids. V gave up 4 bases and J gave up 3 bases, with 6 bases separating them. Germline values: CDR1 SQVTM, CDR2 ANQGSEA. The CDR3 region is CSVAGDTEAFF. The CDR3 DNA is TGCAGCGTTGCTGGGGACACTGAAGCTTTCTTT.

J is TRBJ2-7 and V is TRBV28, with D possibly being TRBD1 or TRBD2 (6 bases each). CDR3 length: 15 amino acids. Trimming took off 2 bases at V and 0 bases at J, with 11 bases between the two ends. Per germline, CDR1 MDHEN and CDR2 SYDVKM. For the CDR3, the DNA is TGTGCCAGCAGTTTACGGGGGACATCCTCCTACGAGCAGTACTTC. It specifies CASSLRGTSSYEQYF.

This clone occurred once. The chain uses TRBV4-1 and TRBJ2-7; D is uncertain. CDR3 length: 15 amino acids. CDR1 is MGHRA, CDR2 YSYEKL, per germline. The V gene lost 1 base and the J gene lost 0 bases, with 10 bases spanning the gap. Written as DNA, the CDR3 is TGCGCCAGCAGCCAAGGTCAGGACGGCTCCTACGAGCAGTACTTC. Its protein product is CASSQGQDGSYEQYF.

The gene calls are TRBV4-3 and TRBJ1-4; TRBD1 matches 10 bases. J lost 8 bases, V lost 4 bases, and 7 bases had no gene match. The CDR3 covers 15 residues. Per germline, CDR1 LGHNA and CDR2 YSLEER. The CDR3 loop reads CASSLTLGQGEKLFF. CDR3 DNA: TGCGCCAGCAGCCTAACTCTGGGACAGGGGGAAAAACTGTTTTTT.

For the CDR3, the DNA is TGTGCCAGCAGCTTAAGACAGGCGAACTCTGGAAACACCATATATTTT. This codes for CASSLRQANSGNTIYF. The chain has TRBV7-8 and TRBJ1-3; D is possibly TRBD1 (6 bases). Trimming removed 2 bases from V and 0 bases from J, with 11 bases in between. The CDR3 has 16 residues. Germline V gene lookup returns CDR1 SGHVS and CDR2 FQNEAQ.

The chain recombines TRBV10-3 with TRBJ2-5, with D maybe TRBD1 (6 bases). Germline CDR1 reads ENHRY; CDR2 reads SYGVKD. This CDR3 comprises 15 residues. Trimming cost V 6 bases and J 3 bases, with 17 bases left between them. This chain's CDR3 is CAISNNKGDEETQYF. The CDR3 bases are TGTGCCATCAGCAATAACAAGGGGGATGAAGAGACCCAGTACTTC.

This clone was counted once. The chain couples TRBV5-1 to TRBJ2-7, with no clear D. Between the trimmed V and J ends, which lost 4 bases and 6 bases, there was a span of 8 bases. Germline V gene sequence: CDR1 SGHRS, CDR2 YFSETQ. This CDR3 is 11 amino acids long. The CDR3 spells CASSRPGEQYF. The CDR3 DNA is TGCGCCAGCAGCCGGCCCGGCGAGCAGTACTTC.

CDR3 sequence reads: CASSPSTAMNTEAFF. CDR3 DNA: TGTGCCAGTAGTCCTTCGACAGCTATGAACACTGAAGCTTTCTTT. This rearrangement joins TRBV19 to TRBJ1-1, with a possible D match to TRBD1 (5 bases). CDR1 LNHDA and CDR2 SQIVND come from the germline V gene (reference sequence). The germline V and J ends were trimmed by 5 bases and 0 bases, with 13 bases remaining between them. CDR3 length equals 15 residues.

Written as DNA, the CDR3 is TGCGCCAGCAGCCAAGATTTTCGGGGCAATCAGCCCCAGCATTTT. It codes for CASSQDFRGNQPQHF. The chain has TRBV4-3 and TRBJ1-5; D is ambiguous. V was trimmed by 0 bases and J by 2 bases, leaving 8 bases between them. The CDR3 length is 15 residues. Germline V CDR1 and CDR2: LGHNA, YSLEER.

J is TRBJ1-2 and V is TRBV9, with D possibly TRBD1 on 5 matching bases. V lost 3 bases and J 8 bases, leaving 14 bases between the germline ends. Germline V gene lookup returns CDR1 SGDLS and CDR2 YYNGEE. CDR3 size: 13 residues. CDR3 bases: TGTGCCAGCAGCGCAACCCTGGGGGTGGGCTACACCTTC. It is translated as CASSATLGVGYTF. Filled out from reference TRBV9 and TRBJ1-2, the complete variable domain reads DSGVTQTPKHLITATGQRVTLRCSPRSGDLSVYWYQQSLDQGLQFLIQYYNGEERAKGNILERFSAQQFPDLHSELNLSSLELGDSALYFCASSATLGVGYTFGSGTRLTVV.

The gene calls are TRBV21-1 and TRBJ2-3; TRBD2 reflects the table's D call only, with no check against the DNA. TRBV21-1 is labeled a pseudogene. CDR3 length: 11 residues. The CDR3 region is CASRRRSTQYF. In DNA, the CDR3 is TGTGCCAGCAGGCGGAGAAGCACGCAGTATTTT.

This chain uses TRBV2 with TRBJ2-7; 7 nucleotides line up with TRBD2. With V trimmed by 8 bases and J by 6 bases, 10 bases remained unmatched. CDR3 length: 13 amino acids. Germline V gives CDR1 SNHLY, CDR2 FYNNEI. Written as DNA, the CDR3 is TGTGCCAGCTGTTCCCAGGGACTACTCGAGCAGTACTTC. Amino acid sequence: CASCSQGLLEQYF.

The CDR3 nucleotides read TGTGCCACCAGCAGAGATGGACTAGGACAAGAGACCCAGTACTTC. Its protein product is CATSRDGLGQETQYF. The rearrangement links TRBV15 to TRBJ2-5, with TRBD2 matching 7 bases. Germline trimming cut 0 bases from V and 2 bases from J; bases unmatched to any gene: 3. Germline assignment: CDR1 LNHNV and CDR2 YYDKDF (reference sequence). There are 15 residues in the CDR3. Full variable domain (rest looked up from reference TRBV15 and TRBJ2-5): DAMVIQNPRYQVTQFGKPVTLSCSQTLNHNVMYWYQQKSSQAPKLLFHYYDKDFNNEADTPDNFQSRRPNTSFCFLDIRSPGLGDTAMYLCATSRDGLGQETQYFGPGTRLLVL.

This chain connects TRBV5-6 to TRBJ2-1, with D possibly matching TRBD1 (5 bases). Germline assignment: CDR1 SGHDT and CDR2 YYEEEE. This CDR3 contains 16 residues. V lost 0 bases and J lost 10, with 20 bases in between. The CDR3 sequence is CASSLGGYPRLWEQFF. DNA for the CDR3: TGTGCCAGCAGCTTGGGGGGCTACCCAAGGCTCTGGGAGCAGTTCTTC.